This T cell receptor beta chain was identified during a study of CD4+ T cells in melanoma (dated 2022 in TCRdb). As for the study more broadly: Neoantigen-specific CD4+ T cells in human melanoma were what the study investigated. The full study reports these points: Diverse differentiation states were reported to be shown by neoantigen-specific CD4+ T cells in melanoma. The report described a correlation between neoantigen-specific CD4+ T cells and the function of CD8+ T cells, macrophages and B cells.

On this clone: Its cognate antigen has yet to be identified. No much larger clone exists at a distance of one base, and base qualities are not known.

The library came from the immunoSEQ multiplex PCR assay. This is the immuneACCESS table as TCRdb keeps it, with only in-frame sequences that have V and J called. A part of the clones is gone; compared with another copy, unresolved V genes explain less than half, and the rest is unexplained. For this sample the table gives about 140,000 clones, of which nearly 95% were detected only once. The ten biggest clones cover 1.5% to 1.9% of the sample. Donors were patients with melanoma. The sequence derives from a human donor with melanoma.

The CDR3 corresponds to CASSLALATNEKLFF. The DNA sequence follows: TGTGCCAGCAGCTTAGCCCTTGCAACTAATGAAAAACTGTTTTTT. The chain is encoded by TRBV11-2 joined to TRBJ1-4; no D gene is confidently identified. The cysteine opens and the phenylalanine closes a CDR3 of 15 amino acids. Only the CDR3 portion is preserved as DNA: 45 bases, with reading frame beginning at the first base. CDR1 and CDR2 are read off the germline V gene as SGHAT and FQNNGV. V and J lose 1 base and 0 bases, and a span of 6 bases separates them.